The 20 T cell receptor beta chains below all came from one sample that was sequenced in a study of T cells of healthy individuals. A single record per CDR3 protein comes from TCRdb applying MiXCR to the 5' RACE reads. The sample yields tens of thousands of distinct CDR3 sequences, 15% to 20% seen once. These receptor sequences come from a human donor in good health.

This clonotype was counted many times. This rearrangement joins TRBV12-5 to TRBJ2-3; 7 nucleotides align to TRBD1. CDR3 length equals 18 residues. Germline trimming cut 8 bases from V and 0 bases from J; bases unmatched to any gene: 17. The germline V gene encodes CDR1 LGHNT and CDR2 FRNRAP. The CDR3 DNA follows: TGTGCTAGTCGGGTAGGGGGCGATGTCCAACCCAGCACAGATACGCAGTATTTT. This encodes CASRVGGDVQPSTDTQYF.

The V and J genes are TRBV12-3 or TRBV12-4 and TRBJ2-7, with TRBD2 matching over 9 bases. The ends lost 4 bases at V and 7 bases at J; junction bases unmatched: 20. The CDR3 sequence is 18 residues long. The CDR3 DNA reads as TGTGCCAGCAGTTCCCCAGGGGTAAGGAGCGGGAGGAGGGGAGAGCAGTACTTC. This translates into CASSSPGVRSGRRGEQYF.

The chain combines TRBV27 with TRBJ2-1; no reliable D call. Germline lookup yields CDR1 MNHEY and CDR2 SMNVEV (reference sequence). The V gene lost 2 bases and the J gene lost 2 bases, with 4 bases spanning the gap. The CDR3 has 13 residues. The CDR3 region is CASSLRPYNEQFF. The CDR3 DNA reads as TGTGCCAGCAGTTTAAGACCCTACAATGAGCAGTTCTTC.

In the case of this clonotype: With a much larger clone just one base away, this may be a read error. The chain is built from TRBV29-1 and TRBJ2-3; the match to TRBD2 covers 7 bases. The CDR3 covers 13 residues. V dropped 6 bases and J dropped 2; count of bases not matched to a gene: 5. Germline-derived CDR1 and CDR2 are SQVTM and ANQGSEA. The CDR3: CSVRGIDTDTQYF. The CDR3 region has the DNA TGCAGCGTGCGGGGGATCGACACAGATACGCAGTATTTT.

This clonotype was picked up a small number of times. The CDR3 DNA sequence: TGTGCCAGCAGCTTATCTGACATCAACTACGAGCAGTACTTC. Amino acids: CASSLSDINYEQYF. The V and J genes are TRBV11-1 and TRBJ2-7; D gene unclear. In germline, CDR1 is SGHAT, CDR2 FQDESV (reference sequence). The CDR3 is 14 residues long. V was cut by 2 bases and J by 3 bases, with 11 bases left in between. Full variable domain (remainder filled in from reference TRBV11-1 and TRBJ2-7): EAEVAQSPRYKITEKSQAVAFWCDPISGHATLYWYRQILGQGPELLVQFQDESVVDDSQLPKDRFSAERLKGVDSTLKIQPAELGDSAMYLCASSLSDINYEQYFGPGTRLTVT.

This sequence joins TRBV6-2 or TRBV6-3 and TRBJ1-5, with D possibly matching TRBD1 (5 bases). Between the trimmed V and J ends, which lost 3 bases and 6 bases, there was a span of 12 bases. Germline V lookup: CDR1 MNHEY, CDR2 SVGEGT. This CDR3 is built from 14 residues. The CDR3 coding sequence is TGTGCCAGCAGTTATTACGGGGCGGCTCAGCCCCAGCATTTT. It translates to CASSYYGAAQPQHF.

This clonotype was picked up many times. This chain links TRBV29-1 with TRBJ2-1; no reliable D call. The CDR3 has 14 residues. Trimming took off 5 bases at V and 4 bases at J, with 15 bases between the two ends. The germline gives CDR1 SQVTM, CDR2 ANQGSEA. CDR3 sequence (DNA): TGCAGCGTTCTGGCGTTCTTGGTTTACAATGAGCAGTTCTTC. It is translated as CSVLAFLVYNEQFF.

In this sample, this clonotype turned up many times. The CDR3 reads CSARRGPYYEQYF. CDR3 coding DNA: TGCAGTGCTAGACGGGGACCCTACTACGAGCAGTACTTC. The rearrangement links TRBV20-1 to TRBJ2-7; perhaps D is TRBD1 or TRBD2 (5 bases each). Germline values: CDR1 DFQATT, CDR2 SNEGSKA (reference sequence). V gave up 2 bases and J gave up 3 bases, with 11 bases separating them. The CDR3 has 13 residues.

This clonotype showed up just a few times. The chain recombines TRBV11-2 with TRBJ2-7; TRBD2 agrees at 11 bases. The V segment lost 6 bases and the J segment 3 bases; nucleotides outside the gene matches: 7. The CDR3 runs to 15 residues. Germline V CDR1 and CDR2: SGHAT, FQNNGV. The CDR3 region has the DNA TGTGCCAGCAGTTCTCCGGGACTAGCGGTCTACGAGCAGTACTTC. This encodes CASSSPGLAVYEQYF.

The V gene is TRBV5-1, the J gene TRBJ2-1; 9 bases are a match to TRBD2. The CDR3 covers 14 residues. CDR1 is SGHRS and CDR2 is YFSETQ in the germline V gene. J was trimmed by 5 bases and V by 6 bases; bases with no gene match: 6. The CDR3 bases are TGCGCCAGCATGGGGCGGGGGGGAAACAATGAGCAGTTCTTC. It specifies CASMGRGGNNEQFF.

This clonotype was found many times. The rearrangement links TRBV6-2 or TRBV6-3 to TRBJ1-1, with D unresolved. V was clipped by 2 bases and J by 1 base, with 8 bases between them. From germline, CDR1 is MNHEY and CDR2 SVGEGT. The CDR3 covers 14 residues. CDR3 in amino acids: CASSYLLENTEAFF. For the CDR3, the DNA is TGTGCCAGCAGTTACCTACTGGAGAACACTGAAGCTTTCTTT.

The table lists this clonotype with a count of one. The V and J genes are TRBV5-4 and TRBJ2-5; the D gene could be TRBD1 or TRBD2 (5 bases each). This CDR3 contains 15 residues. The germline V gene has CDR1 SGHNT and CDR2 YYREEE (reference sequence). Between the trimmed V and J ends, which lost 3 bases and 2 bases, there was a span of 14 bases. CDR3 region: CASSSPSGQQETQYF. In nucleotides, the CDR3 is TGTGCCAGCAGCTCCCCATCGGGGCAGCAAGAGACCCAGTACTTC.

The J gene is TRBJ1-4, the V gene TRBV25-1, with 7 bases fitting TRBD1. Germline V CDR1 and CDR2: MGHDK, SYGVNS. Trimming removed 2 bases from V and 7 bases from J; junction bases left unmatched: 7. The CDR3 contains 15 residues. This CDR3 is CASSEVRQGGEKLFF. CDR3 bases: TGTGCCAGCAGTGAAGTTCGACAGGGAGGTGAAAAACTGTTTTTT.

The table lists this clonotype with many counts. The chain combines TRBV7-9 with TRBJ1-1, with a possible D match to TRBD1 (5 bases). Germline lookup yields CDR1 SEHNR and CDR2 FQNEAQ (reference sequence). The length of the CDR3 is 18 residues. V lost 1 base and J 1 base, leaving 19 bases between the germline ends. The CDR3 DNA reads as TGTGCCAGCAGCTTAGTGGGGCGCGCTTCCCGGGGGAACACTGAAGCTTTCTTT. Translation gives CASSLVGRASRGNTEAFF.

This clonotype was picked up a small number of times. The rearrangement joins TRBV4-2 to TRBJ2-5; 7 bases are a match to TRBD2. Germline CDR1 LGHNA, CDR2 YNFKEQ. J was trimmed by 2 bases and V by 0 bases; bases with no gene match: 12. CDR3 length: 18 amino acids. CDR3 protein: CASSQEGRSGASQETQYF. The CDR3 nucleotides read TGTGCCAGCAGCCAAGAAGGGCGGAGCGGGGCAAGTCAAGAGACCCAGTACTTC.

This clonotype has only one observation. This rearrangement joins TRBV12-3 or TRBV12-4 to TRBJ1-5; 10 bases fit TRBD1. The CDR3 covers 17 residues. With 6 bases clipped from V and 0 bases from J, the junction kept 8 bases outside the gene matches. The CDR3: CASSLDRGSHSNQPQHF. The CDR3 nucleotides read TGTGCCAGCAGCTTGGACAGGGGGTCCCATAGCAATCAGCCCCAGCATTTT.

There are a few counts of this clonotype. The CDR3 coding sequence is TGTGCCAGCAACGTAGGGACAGGGGGTGGCACAGATACGCAGTATTTT. This codes for CASNVGTGGGTDTQYF. The V gene is TRBV28, the J gene TRBJ2-3; 11 positions match TRBD1. CDR1 and CDR2 from the germline V gene are MDHEN and SYDVKM. CDR3 length: 16 amino acids. J gave up 1 base and V 7 bases, and 7 bases lay outside the gene matches.

This clonotype was detected a few times. The chain has TRBV5-1 and TRBJ2-3; no clear D gene. This CDR3 is built from 13 residues. The V gene lost 3 bases and the J gene lost 4 bases, with 9 bases spanning the gap. CDR1 and CDR2 from the germline V gene are SGHRS and YFSETQ. Here the CDR3 DNA reads TGCGCCAGCAGCTCAATTACGTCAGATACGCAGTATTTT. Its translation: CASSSITSDTQYF.

The DNA of the CDR3 is TGTGCCAGCAGCAAACAACTAGCGGGGGGACCCAGCTACAATGAGCAGTTCTTC. Its protein product is CASSKQLAGGPSYNEQFF. The chain has TRBV21-1 and TRBJ2-1; the table assigns TRBD2, which was not confirmed against the DNA. TRBV21-1 is tagged as a pseudogene. This CDR3 comprises 18 residues.

At least ten counts were recorded for this clonotype. The J gene is TRBJ1-5, the V gene TRBV29-1, with TRBD1 matching 7 bases. This CDR3 has 14 amino acids. After removal of 6 bases from V and 6 bases from J, the junction contained 11 bases not matched to a gene. Germline CDR1 is SQVTM and CDR2 is ANQGSEA. The DNA for the CDR3 is TGCAGCGTGGCCCAGGGGGGAGGACGTCAGCCCCAGCATTTT. Its protein is CSVAQGGGRQPQHF.